A single sample is the source of the 26 T cell receptor beta chains below, sequenced in a study of blood T cell repertoires in COVID-19. Data came from immunoSEQ multiplex PCR; TCRdb stores just in-frame clones and leaves some out. The data hold 200,000 to 250,000 clones, with approximately 80% observed a single time. The sequencing sample was made of PBMCs or T cells enriched from blood (not recorded which). These TCRs come from a man between 40 and 49 years old who had recovered from COVID-19.

This clone has only a few counts. V usage is TRBV28 and J usage is TRBJ2-2; D may be TRBD1 (5 bases). The ends were cut back, 6 bases at V and 6 bases at J, with 17 bases in the middle. This CDR3 has 15 amino acids. From germline, CDR1 is MDHEN and CDR2 SYDVKM. The DNA of the CDR3 is TGTGCCAGCAGACTTACACGGGTGGGGCCCGGGGAGCTGTTTTTT. Translated, it gives CASRLTRVGPGELFF. The complete variable domain, with remaining parts taken from reference TRBV28 and TRBJ2-2, reads DVKVTQSSRYLVKRTGEKVFLECVQDMDHENMFWYRQDPGLGLRLIYFSYDVKMKEKGDIPEGYSVSREKKERFSLILESASTNQTSMYLCASRLTRVGPGELFFGEGSRLTVL.

The chain is built from TRBV6-2 or TRBV6-3 and TRBJ1-1; D gene ambiguous. Trimming pared 2 bases from V and 3 bases from J, leaving 13 bases between. CDR1 is MNHEY and CDR2 is SVGEGT in the germline V gene. This CDR3 comprises 15 residues. The CDR3 coding sequence is TGTGCCAGCAGTTACGGGGTCAGGAGGTACACTGAAGCTTTCTTT. This encodes CASSYGVRRYTEAFF.

V is TRBV10-2 and J is TRBJ1-2; TRBD1 might be the D (6 bases). V was cut by 6 bases and J by 7 bases, with 21 bases left in between. The CDR3 is 15 amino acids. Germline V CDR1 and CDR2: WSHSY, SAAADI. CDR3 amino acids: CASRDKTGWMGGYTF. CDR3 DNA: TGCGCCAGCAGAGACAAGACAGGCTGGATGGGTGGCTACACCTTC.

The rearrangement links TRBV10-3 to TRBJ2-1; tentatively, D is TRBD2 (6 bases). The CDR3 runs to 15 residues. V lost 3 bases to trimming and J lost 9 bases, with 18 bases between them. Germline CDR1 reads ENHRY; CDR2 reads SYGVKD. The CDR3 sequence: CAISEQEGLSSEQFF. Written as DNA, the CDR3 is TGTGCCATCAGTGAACAGGAGGGTCTTTCCAGTGAGCAGTTCTTC.

This rearrangement joins TRBV3-1 (or the pseudogene TRBV3-2) to TRBJ2-5, with 13 bases aligning to TRBD2. J was trimmed by 3 bases and V by 3 bases; bases with no gene match: 4. CDR3 length: 16 residues. Germline V CDR1 and CDR2: LGHDT, YNNKEL (reference sequence). The CDR3 DNA is TGTGCCAGCAGCCAGGGACTAGCGGGAAGGAAAGAGACCCAGTACTTC. This gives the protein CASSQGLAGRKETQYF.

The chain employs TRBV15 and TRBJ2-7; TRBD2 agrees at 9 bases. Germline assignment: CDR1 LNHNV and CDR2 YYDKDF (reference sequence). There are 15 residues in the CDR3. The junction had 8 bases not matched to a gene; V was cut back by 4 bases and J by 4 bases. Here the CDR3 reads CATSTGLATGYEQYF. The DNA for the CDR3 is TGTGCCACCAGCACCGGACTAGCGACGGGGTACGAGCAGTACTTC.

This chain connects TRBV7-3 to TRBJ2-5, with TRBD2 matching over 11 bases. The germline CDR1 and CDR2 sequences are SGHTA and FQGTGA. The CDR3 runs 16 residues. V dropped 3 bases and J dropped 0; count of bases not matched to a gene: 3. CDR3 sequence: CASSLTSGTYQETQYF. CDR3 nucleotide sequence: TGTGCCAGCAGCTTGACTAGCGGGACGTACCAAGAGACCCAGTACTTC.

The chain has TRBV6-6 and TRBJ2-5; 7 positions agree with TRBD2. J was trimmed by 6 bases and V by 2 bases; bases with no gene match: 3. The length of the CDR3 is 13 residues. CDR1 and CDR2 (germline): MNHNY, SVGAGI (reference sequence). The CDR3 bases are TGTGCCAGCAGTTACGGGGGGGAGAAGACCCAGTACTTC. Amino acids: CASSYGGEKTQYF.

V and J are TRBV6-5 and TRBJ1-2; possibly TRBD1 for D (5 bases). CDR1 MNHEY and CDR2 SVGAGI come from the germline V gene. The CDR3 totals 10 residues. In nucleotides, the CDR3 is TGTGAGCGGGACGTCTATGGCTACACCTTC. Translating gives CERDVYGYTF.

The rearrangement links TRBV6-5 to TRBJ2-7; a weak D match, TRBD2 (7 bases). Looked up from germline, CDR1 is MNHEY and CDR2 is SVGAGI. This CDR3 has 15 amino acids. Trimming stripped 1 base from V and 6 bases from J, with 16 bases between. This CDR3 is CASSYWGQGRVEQYF. Written as DNA, the CDR3 is TGTGCCAGCAGTTACTGGGGCCAGGGGAGGGTCGAGCAGTACTTC.

This clone was detected once. This chain uses TRBV9 with TRBJ1-6; tentatively, D is TRBD1 (5 bases). This CDR3 contains 14 residues. Germline V lookup: CDR1 SGDLS, CDR2 YYNGEE. The V and J ends lost 4 bases and 6 bases respectively, with 11 bases between them. The CDR3 spells CASSQTAFNSPLHF. In nucleotides, the CDR3 is TGTGCCAGCAGCCAGACAGCGTTTAATTCACCCCTCCACTTT.

This clone was detected once. The chain combines TRBV2 with TRBJ2-1, with D tentatively TRBD1 (6 bases). Germline CDR1 SNHLY, CDR2 FYNNEI. Between the trimmed V and J ends, which lost 9 bases and 3 bases, there was a span of 15 bases. The CDR3 has 14 amino acids. This chain's CDR3 is CASLKRQDYNEQFF. CDR3 sequence (DNA): TGTGCCAGTCTCAAGAGACAGGACTACAATGAGCAGTTCTTC.

The V gene is TRBV10-1, the J gene TRBJ2-7, with 9 bases lining up with TRBD1. The J segment lost 3 bases and the V segment lost 2 bases, leaving 2 bases of the junction unmatched. The CDR3 length is 14 residues. Germline values: CDR1 WNHNN, CDR2 SYGVQD (reference sequence). CDR3 in amino acids: CASSETGGGYEQYF. CDR3 DNA: TGCGCCAGCAGTGAGACAGGGGGCGGCTACGAGCAGTACTTC.

The CDR3 region is CASRRGLAESYEQYF. In nucleotides, the CDR3 is TGTGCCAGCAGAAGGGGACTAGCGGAGTCCTACGAGCAGTACTTC. The chain joins TRBV6-5 to TRBJ2-7, with 11 nucleotides matching TRBD2. Germline V gene sequence: CDR1 MNHEY, CDR2 SVGAGI. V shed 6 bases, J shed 1 base, and the junction held 5 bases outside the gene matches. The CDR3 covers 15 residues.

This clone showed up just a few times. The rearrangement joins TRBV7-9 to TRBJ1-1; 8 bases match TRBD1. Per the germline V gene, CDR1 is SEHNR and CDR2 is FQNEAQ (reference sequence). CDR3 length: 14 amino acids. V gave up 5 bases and J gave up 4 bases; unmatched junction bases: 6. CDR3 sequence reads: CASSLQGAPTEAFF. CDR3 coding DNA: TGTGCCAGCAGCCTGCAGGGGGCGCCCACTGAAGCTTTCTTT.

V gene TRBV28 combines with J gene TRBJ2-5, with 9 bases that match TRBD2. CDR3 length: 16 amino acids. V lost 3 bases to trimming and J lost 1 base; unmatched junction nucleotides: 6. Looked up from germline, CDR1 is MDHEN and CDR2 is SYDVKM. CDR3 DNA: TGTGCCAGCAGTTTTGGGGAGACTAGCGGCCAAGAGACCCAGTACTTC. Amino acid sequence: CASSFGETSGQETQYF. Together with reference TRBV28 and TRBJ2-5, the CDR3 gives the full variable domain: DVKVTQSSRYLVKRTGEKVFLECVQDMDHENMFWYRQDPGLGLRLIYFSYDVKMKEKGDIPEGYSVSREKKERFSLILESASTNQTSMYLCASSFGETSGQETQYFGPGTRLLVL.

Here the CDR3 DNA reads TGTGCCAGCAGCTTGGGGGGGGGCGCTGGGAACGGCTACACCTTC. Encoded protein: CASSLGGGAGNGYTF. The chain has TRBV7-2 and TRBJ1-2; the D gene is possibly TRBD1 (6 bases). The germline gives CDR1 SGHTA, CDR2 FQGNSA. Trimming pared 3 bases from V and 8 bases from J, leaving 19 bases between. The CDR3 is 15 residues long.

The rearrangement links TRBV6-5 to TRBJ1-2, with D uncertain. Germline CDR1 is MNHEY and CDR2 is SVGAGI. There are 13 residues in the CDR3. Trimming took 5 bases from V and 3 from J, leaving 10 bases between them. This CDR3 is CASSTGWDYGYTF. The CDR3 coding sequence is TGTGCCAGCAGTACCGGGTGGGACTATGGCTACACCTTC.

This chain connects TRBV3-1 (or the pseudogene TRBV3-2) to TRBJ1-6; D may be TRBD1 (6 bases). The CDR3 is made up of 16 amino acids. The V gene's germline CDR1 is LGHDT and CDR2 YNNKEL (reference sequence). V lost 1 base and J lost 4, with 11 bases in between. This CDR3 is CASSQAWTAYNSPLHF. The DNA for the CDR3 is TGTGCCAGCAGCCAAGCATGGACAGCGTATAATTCACCCCTCCACTTT.

The CDR3 coding sequence is TGTGCCAGCAGTCCCGGGGCGGGGGAGACCCAGTACTTC. This codes for CASSPGAGETQYF. The rearrangement joins TRBV12-3 or TRBV12-4 to TRBJ2-5, with D perhaps matching TRBD2 (6 bases). The CDR3 consists of 13 residues. The V end was cut by 5 bases, the J end by 5 bases, with 12 bases between.

CDR3 protein: CASKMEWMHNSPLHF. CDR3 in DNA: TGTGCCAGCAAGATGGAGTGGATGCATAATTCACCCCTCCACTTT. The gene calls are TRBV6-5 and TRBJ1-6, with unresolved D. The germline gives CDR1 MNHEY, CDR2 SVGAGI. The CDR3 sequence is 15 residues long. V lost 7 bases, J lost 5 bases, and 15 bases lay in between.

The chain links TRBV28 to TRBJ1-6; 9 nucleotides agree with TRBD1. The J segment lost 10 bases and the V segment lost 5 bases, leaving 12 bases of the junction unmatched. This CDR3 has 16 residues. Germline CDR1 is MDHEN and CDR2 is SYDVKM. CDR3 in DNA: TGTGCCAGCAGTCCGACCGGGACAGGGTGGGGATCACCCCTCCACTTT. Translated: CASSPTGTGWGSPLHF.

This clone was recorded only once. The V gene is TRBV5-1, the J gene TRBJ1-1; 8 nucleotides match TRBD1. The J segment lost 4 bases and the V segment lost 4 bases, leaving 12 bases of the junction unmatched. Looked up from germline, CDR1 is SGHRS and CDR2 is YFSETQ. This CDR3 region has 16 residues. CDR3 DNA sequence: TGCGCCAGCAGCCCTGACAGGGGCCCGCGGACCACTGAAGCTTTCTTT. It encodes CASSPDRGPRTTEAFF. Full variable domain (outside the CDR3, taken from reference TRBV5-1 and TRBJ1-1): KAGVTQTPRYLIKTRGQQVTLSCSPISGHRSVSWYQQTPGQGLQFLFEYFSETQRNKGNFPGRFSGRQFSNSRSEMNVSTLELGDSALYLCASSPDRGPRTTEAFFGQGTRLTVV.

The chain combines TRBV6-5 with TRBJ1-2, with D possibly matching TRBD1 (6 bases). V was trimmed by 7 bases and J by 8 bases, leaving 20 bases between them. The germline CDR1 and CDR2 sequences are MNHEY and SVGAGI. This CDR3 is 14 amino acids long. The CDR3, as DNA: TGTGCCAGCAACCCATCGCAGGGGAAAGGAGGCTACACCTTC. Translation gives CASNPSQGKGGYTF.

The J gene is TRBJ1-6, the V gene TRBV13, with D uncertain. The CDR3 loop spans 15 amino acids. Germline-derived CDR1 and CDR2 are PRHDT and FYEKMQ (reference sequence). V gave up 4 bases and J gave up 9 bases, with 16 bases separating them. CDR3 in amino acids: CASSYSTDGGSPLHF. The CDR3, as DNA: TGTGCCAGCAGCTACTCGACGGACGGAGGTTCACCCCTCCACTTT.

The count of this clone is one. CDR3 sequence reads: CASSASDRGNSPLHF. In DNA form, the CDR3 reads TGTGCCAGCAGCGCCTCCGATAGGGGAAATTCACCCCTCCACTTT. The chain combines TRBV9 with TRBJ1-6; D is possibly TRBD1 (5 bases). In germline, CDR1 is SGDLS, CDR2 YYNGEE. This CDR3 is built from 15 residues. V dropped 3 bases and J dropped 7 bases, with 14 bases sitting between them.